The 27 T cell receptor beta chains listed next were all sequenced from one sample in a study of T-cell reconstitution after alpha-beta-depleted transplantation in children. A library of TCRbeta sequences, prepared with unique molecular identifiers, was generated. MiXCR, run by TCRdb on the PCR reads, gives a single entry per CDR3 protein. In the table there are over 200,000 distinct CDR3 sequences, under 9.5% of which are singletons. Sequencing used PBMCs from the stem cell graft donor, obtained from the stem cell graft. These receptors originate from a human donor who donated a stem cell graft to a child with acute lymphoblastic leukemia.

This chain joins TRBV19 and TRBJ2-2, with D perhaps matching TRBD2 (5 bases). The V gene's germline CDR1 is LNHDA and CDR2 SQIVND (reference sequence). The length of the CDR3 is 15 residues. V was pared by 6 bases and J by 2 bases, with 13 bases between. CDR3 loop: CASRDFRLNTGELFF. The CDR3 DNA is TGTGCCAGTAGGGACTTTAGACTTAACACCGGGGAGCTGTTTTTT.

The rearrangement joins TRBV9 to TRBJ1-2, with D maybe TRBD1 (6 bases). The CDR3 spans 15 residues. V was shortened by 5 bases and J by 4 bases, with 18 bases between the two germline ends. The germline CDR1 and CDR2 sequences are SGDLS and YYNGEE. CDR3 DNA: TGTGCCAGCAGTTCAGACGGGGGGCTCTCCTATGGCTACACCTTC. Its protein is CASSSDGGLSYGYTF.

This clonotype was picked up many times. This chain uses TRBV5-1 with TRBJ1-1; TRBD1 matches 9 bases. Germline CDR1 and CDR2: SGHRS and YFSETQ. J lost 0 bases, V lost 6 bases, and 6 bases had no gene match. This CDR3 spans 15 amino acids. DNA of the CDR3: TGCGCCAGCACCCCGGGACAGGGAATGAACACTGAAGCTTTCTTT. Translation: CASTPGQGMNTEAFF.

This chain joins TRBV10-1 and TRBJ2-3, with D possibly TRBD1 on 7 matching bases. V was clipped by 5 bases and J by 5 bases, with 17 bases between them. The CDR3 consists of 15 residues. Germline CDR1 reads WNHNN; CDR2 reads SYGVQD (reference sequence). Here the CDR3 reads CASSNGGGSGDTQYF. DNA of the CDR3: TGCGCCAGCAGTAATGGAGGGGGCTCAGGAGATACGCAGTATTTT.

In its sample, this clonotype was seen a few times. The CDR3 region has the DNA TGTGCCAGCAGTTACTCGATCAGTTCGGGGGAGCAGTACTTC. Protein: CASSYSISSGEQYF. The chain has TRBV6-5 and TRBJ2-7; TRBD2 might be the D (5 bases). Trimming removed 0 bases at V and 7 bases at J, with 13 bases between. CDR1 MNHEY and CDR2 SVGAGI come from the germline V gene. This CDR3 is built from 14 residues.

CDR3 sequence reads: CAWNRDRDYGYTF. The CDR3 coding sequence is TGTGCCTGGAACCGGGACAGGGACTATGGCTACACCTTC. V gene TRBV30 combines with J gene TRBJ1-2; 9 positions match TRBD1. Trimming cost V 4 bases and J 3 bases; bases outside gene matches: 3. The CDR3 extends over 13 amino acids. Germline loops: CDR1 GTSNPN, CDR2 SVGIG (reference sequence).

J is TRBJ2-1 and V is TRBV7-9; no clear D gene. The V end was cut by 5 bases, the J end by 9 bases, with 11 bases between. Germline assignment: CDR1 SEHNR and CDR2 FQNEAQ (reference sequence). The CDR3 runs 12 residues. Written as DNA, the CDR3 is TGTGCCAGCAGCCGCTCCCCCGGTGAGCAGTTCTTC. Amino acid sequence: CASSRSPGEQFF.

This clonotype was counted ten times or more. The V gene is TRBV18, the J gene TRBJ2-5; D uncertain. The CDR3 is made up of 14 amino acids. From germline, CDR1 is KGHSH and CDR2 LQKENI. V shed 2 bases and J shed 2 bases, with 9 bases lying between them. The CDR3, as DNA: TGTGCCAGCTCACCAATCCTTAAACAAGAGACCCAGTACTTC. Translating gives CASSPILKQETQYF.

This clonotype was recorded a few times. The V and J genes are TRBV3-1 and TRBJ2-2, with D tentatively TRBD1 (7 bases). The V gene lost 4 bases and the J gene lost 4 bases, with 16 bases spanning the gap. The CDR3 sequence is 16 residues long. Germline CDR1 LGHDT, CDR2 YNNKEL (reference sequence). The CDR3 DNA is TGTGCCAGCAGCCCCAGACAGGGACTCGGCACCGGGGAGCTGTTTTTT. Protein product: CASSPRQGLGTGELFF.

In its sample, this clonotype was seen many times. The rearrangement joins TRBV12-3 or TRBV12-4 to TRBJ2-5, with D possibly being TRBD1 (5 bases). V lost 6 bases, J lost 4 bases, and 18 bases lay in between. The CDR3 is 15 amino acids. The CDR3 loop reads CASSPLKQVGETQYF. As DNA, the CDR3 is TGTGCCAGCAGCCCTCTAAAACAGGTCGGAGAGACCCAGTACTTC.

J is TRBJ2-5 and V is TRBV18; TRBD2 matches at 8 bases. This CDR3 is 16 amino acids long. With V trimmed by 1 base and J by 2 bases, 6 bases remained unmatched. CDR1 and CDR2 from the germline V gene are KGHSH and LQKENI. CDR3 sequence (DNA): TGTGCCAGCTCACCACGCGGCGGGGGGCAGCAAGAGACCCAGTACTTC. Protein sequence: CASSPRGGGQQETQYF.

This clonotype was observed many times. The chain couples TRBV10-3 to TRBJ1-5; no clear D. Germline CDR1 is ENHRY and CDR2 is SYGVKD. V shed 8 bases and J shed 7 bases, with 12 bases lying between them. The CDR3 runs 12 residues. CDR3 coding DNA: TGTGCCATCGGGGAGGGTTCCCAGCCCCAGCATTTT. This sequence encodes CAIGEGSQPQHF.

The table lists this clonotype with a few counts. The gene calls are TRBV29-1 and TRBJ1-2, with D possibly TRBD1 on 5 matching bases. Trimming shortened V by 0 bases and J by 1 base, and 9 bases separated the two germline ends. Germline V gene sequence: CDR1 SQVTM, CDR2 ANQGSEA. This CDR3 is 14 amino acids long. CDR3 protein: CSVEDGTDNYGYTF. In DNA, the CDR3 is TGCAGCGTTGAAGATGGGACCGATAACTATGGCTACACCTTC. The variable domain in full, completed from reference TRBV29-1 and TRBJ1-2, reads SAVISQKPSRDICQRGTSLTIQCQVDSQVTMMFWYRQQPGQSLTLIATANQGSEATYESGFVIDKFPISRPNLTFSTLTVSNMSPEDSSIYLCSVEDGTDNYGYTFGSGTRLTVV.

This clonotype was observed a few times. This sequence joins TRBV5-1 and TRBJ2-3, with D perhaps assigned TRBD1 or TRBD2 (5 bases each). V dropped 4 bases and J dropped 9 bases, with 9 bases sitting between them. Germline values: CDR1 SGHRS, CDR2 YFSETQ. The CDR3 consists of 11 residues. The CDR3 region is CASSPGPTQYF. CDR3 nucleotides: TGCGCCAGCAGCCCGGGACCCACGCAGTATTTT.

The chain has TRBV7-9 and TRBJ1-1; weak D call: TRBD1 (6 bases). Trimming removed 5 bases from V and 4 bases from J, with 17 bases in between. The V gene's germline CDR1 is SEHNR and CDR2 FQNEAQ (reference sequence). The CDR3 extends over 15 amino acids. The CDR3 here is CASSKTTGRSTEAFF. CDR3 sequence (DNA): TGTGCCAGCAGCAAGACGACAGGCCGGAGCACTGAAGCTTTCTTT.

There are many counts of this clonotype. The CDR3, as DNA: TGTGCCATCAGTGAGGGCAGGGAACGTGGCTACACCTTC. It specifies CAISEGRERGYTF. The rearrangement joins TRBV10-3 to TRBJ1-2; D perhaps matches TRBD1 (5 bases). The CDR3 is made up of 13 amino acids. Germline loops: CDR1 ENHRY, CDR2 SYGVKD. The V and J ends lost 2 bases and 7 bases respectively, with 11 bases between them.

This clonotype was seen ten or more times. The chain combines TRBV29-1 with TRBJ1-1; D is unresolved. From germline, CDR1 is SQVTM and CDR2 ANQGSEA. This CDR3 comprises 12 residues. With 4 bases removed from V and 6 bases from J, the gap between germline ends came to 12 bases. DNA of the CDR3: TGCAGCGTTGGAAGATCGGGTCCTGAAGCTTTCTTT. Amino acid sequence: CSVGRSGPEAFF.

This clonotype has ten or more counts. The gene calls are TRBV12-3 or TRBV12-4 and TRBJ1-1, with TRBD1 as a possible D gene (6 bases). Deletions cut 0 bases from V and 0 bases from J, with 17 bases between. This CDR3 has 18 amino acids. The CDR3 DNA reads TGTGCCAGCAGTTTAGCGCTAGGGGGTTACGGCATGAACACTGAAGCTTTCTTT. This gives the protein CASSLALGGYGMNTEAFF.

This clonotype was seen repeatedly, ten times or more. The CDR3 here is CSAKATGMTEWDQPQHF. The CDR3, as DNA: TGCAGTGCTAAAGCGACAGGAATGACGGAGTGGGATCAGCCCCAGCATTTT. The rearrangement links TRBV20-1 to TRBJ1-5; weak D call: TRBD1 (6 bases). The V gene's germline CDR1 is DFQATT and CDR2 SNEGSKA (reference sequence). V lost 4 bases, J lost 5 bases, and 24 bases lay in between. The CDR3 contains 17 residues.

At least ten counts were recorded for this clonotype. The chain employs TRBV11-2 and TRBJ2-7, with unresolved D. The germline V gene encodes CDR1 SGHAT and CDR2 FQNNGV. V was cut by 5 bases and J by 4 bases, with 21 bases left in between. CDR3 length: 16 residues. Here the CDR3 reads CASSPINWGSLYEQYF. CDR3 nucleotides: TGTGCCAGCAGCCCGATAAACTGGGGTAGTCTGTACGAGCAGTACTTC.

The V call is TRBV6-5, the J call TRBJ2-7; 8 bases agree with TRBD1. This CDR3 is built from 15 residues. Germline V gene data show CDR1 as MNHEY and CDR2 as SVGAGI. V trimming: 2 bases; J trimming: 4 bases; junction bases outside the gene matches: 7. The CDR3 nucleotides are TGTGCCAGCAGTTACGGGGCAGGGGGCAAATACGAGCAGTACTTC. Amino acids: CASSYGAGGKYEQYF.

This chain connects TRBV12-3 or TRBV12-4 to TRBJ1-1, with a weak D call TRBD1 (6 bases). Trimming shortened V by 6 bases and J by 6 bases, and 14 bases separated the two germline ends. The length of the CDR3 is 13 residues. The CDR3 is CASRASTGPEAFF. As DNA, the CDR3 is TGTGCCAGCAGGGCCTCTACAGGGCCTGAAGCTTTCTTT.

This clonotype was seen at least ten times. The rearrangement joins TRBV12-3 or TRBV12-4 to TRBJ1-5; D is undetermined. The CDR3 covers 13 residues. The ends were cut back, 3 bases at V and 10 bases at J, with 13 bases in the middle. The DNA for the CDR3 is TGTGCCAGCAGTTTTGGCACAATCAGTCCCCAGCATTTT. This sequence encodes CASSFGTISPQHF.

The chain carries TRBV15 and TRBJ2-5, with TRBD1 matching over 9 bases. This CDR3 is 14 amino acids long. J gave up 2 bases and V 3 bases, and 1 base lay outside the gene matches. CDR1 LNHNV and CDR2 YYDKDF come from the germline V gene (reference sequence). DNA for the CDR3: TGTGCCACCAGCAGCGGGACAGGGCAAGAGACCCAGTACTTC. Amino acids: CATSSGTGQETQYF.

V gene TRBV7-2 combines with J gene TRBJ1-1; D may be TRBD1 (6 bases). The CDR3 is made up of 16 amino acids. Per germline, CDR1 SGHTA and CDR2 FQGNSA. CDR3 region: CAIKGIGGPLNTEAFF. The CDR3 bases are TGTGCTATCAAAGGGATAGGGGGGCCTCTGAACACTGAAGCTTTCTTT.

This clonotype has a handful of counts. The V gene is TRBV9, the J gene TRBJ2-1; 7 bases are a match to TRBD2. Germline-derived CDR1 and CDR2 are SGDLS and YYNGEE. The J segment lost 5 bases and the V segment lost 2 bases, leaving 10 bases of the junction unmatched. The CDR3 covers 16 residues. The CDR3 DNA sequence: TGTGCCAGCAGCGTCGGCCCCCAAGCGGGGCACAATGAGCAGTTCTTC. It translates to CASSVGPQAGHNEQFF.

This chain connects TRBV4-2 to TRBJ1-5, with D unresolved. Germline V gene sequence: CDR1 LGHNA, CDR2 YNFKEQ. This CDR3 has 14 amino acids. V was pared by 0 bases and J by 4 bases, with 7 bases between. This CDR3 reads CASSQDRGNQPQHF. The DNA of the CDR3 is TGTGCCAGCAGCCAAGATAGAGGGAATCAGCCCCAGCATTTT.